The 30 T cell receptor beta chains reported below all come from one sample, sequenced in a study of shared clonotypes between healthy human individuals. Clones were read by immunoSEQ multiplex PCR, and TCRdb kept only the in-frame ones, dropping some. This sample has roughly 2.5 million clones, with 90% to 95% found just once. Material: naive CD4+ T cells sorted from blood. The subset denotes: CD45RA+ positively selected. The source of these receptors is a man aged 18 to 29 in good health.

The chain joins TRBV5-1 to TRBJ1-6, with TRBD1 as a possible D gene (5 bases). Germline V gene data show CDR1 as SGHRS and CDR2 as YFSETQ. The CDR3 totals 17 residues. V lost 1 base to trimming and J lost 6 bases, with 17 bases between them. CDR3 sequence: CASSLTLSGAFNSPLHF. The CDR3 coding sequence is TGCGCCAGCAGCTTGACGCTGTCCGGGGCTTTTAATTCACCCCTCCACTTT.

As DNA, the CDR3 is TGTGCCATTCAAATTACCCCTGGCGGGGGCTACGAGCAGTACTTC. It translates to CAIQITPGGGYEQYF. The chain combines TRBV10-3 with TRBJ2-7; 7 positions match TRBD2. Germline V gene data show CDR1 as ENHRY and CDR2 as SYGVKD. Losses at the gene ends were 9 bases for V and 3 bases for J; bases not matched to a gene: 14. This CDR3 has 15 residues.

The chain uses TRBV18 and TRBJ2-3; TRBD1 matches 11 bases. Germline values: CDR1 KGHSH, CDR2 LQKENI. The junction had 6 bases not matched to a gene; V was cut back by 6 bases and J by 4 bases. This CDR3 spans 15 amino acids. The CDR3 bases are TGTGCCAGCTCGACCGGGACAGGGGGTGCAGATACGCAGTATTTT. Its translation: CASSTGTGGADTQYF.

This clone has a single count. The sample carries other DNA sequences with the same CDR3. The chain joins TRBV6-1 to TRBJ2-7, with D uncertain. Germline lookup yields CDR1 MNHNS and CDR2 SASEGT. The ends were cut back, 6 bases at V and 3 bases at J, with 6 bases in the middle. There are 11 residues in the CDR3. CDR3 region: CASSGFYEQYF. The CDR3, as DNA: TGTGCCAGCAGCGGGTTCTACGAGCAGTACTTC.

The V gene is TRBV16, the J gene TRBJ2-1; no firm D call. CDR1 and CDR2 (germline): KGHSY, FQNENV. The CDR3 extends over 15 amino acids. The V and J ends lost 0 bases and 4 bases respectively, with 10 bases between them. CDR3 region: CASSQSRTVYNEQFF. For the CDR3, the DNA is TGTGCCAGCAGCCAATCTAGGACGGTATACAATGAGCAGTTCTTC.

DNA for the CDR3: TGCAGCGTTGAAGGGGGAGGGAGGTATGGCTACACCTTC. It is translated as CSVEGGGRYGYTF. The J gene is TRBJ1-2, the V gene TRBV29-1; D not resolved. The ends were cut back, 1 base at V and 5 bases at J, with 11 bases in the middle. CDR1 and CDR2 from the germline V gene are SQVTM and ANQGSEA. The CDR3 has 13 residues.

The chain combines TRBV7-9 with TRBJ2-5; no reliable D call. Deletions cut 6 bases from V and 2 bases from J, with 25 bases between. The CDR3 loop spans 18 amino acids. Germline lookup yields CDR1 SEHNR and CDR2 FQNEAQ (reference sequence). The CDR3 DNA reads as TGTGCCAGCAGATTCGCTCCCCGATTCCCAACAGCACAAGAGACCCAGTACTTC. This sequence encodes CASRFAPRFPTAQETQYF.

The V gene is TRBV10-2, the J gene TRBJ1-2, with unresolved D. CDR3 size: 14 residues. With 4 bases removed from V and 4 bases from J, the gap between germline ends came to 13 bases. The V gene's germline CDR1 is WSHSY and CDR2 SAAADI. The DNA of the CDR3 is TGCGCCAGCAGTGCTCTGGGAGAAGCCTATGGCTACACCTTC. It is translated as CASSALGEAYGYTF.

The chain has TRBV2 and TRBJ1-5, with 8 bases identical to TRBD1. CDR3 length: 13 residues. Germline assignment: CDR1 SNHLY and CDR2 FYNNEI. V was clipped by 8 bases and J by 6 bases; unmatched bases: 6. The CDR3 sequence is CASQGQGSQPQHF. Written as DNA, the CDR3 is TGTGCCAGCCAAGGACAGGGTAGTCAGCCCCAGCATTTT.

The gene calls are TRBV6-1 and TRBJ1-1, with a tentative D call TRBD1 (5 bases). The CDR3 loop spans 13 amino acids. Germline CDR1 is MNHNS and CDR2 is SASEGT. V dropped 6 bases and J dropped 1 base, with 9 bases sitting between them. The CDR3 loop reads CASRAGGNTEAFF. In nucleotides, the CDR3 is TGTGCCAGCAGGGCGGGGGGGAACACTGAAGCTTTCTTT.

J is TRBJ2-3 and V is TRBV29-1; D gene uncertain. Trimming stripped 6 bases from V and 0 bases from J, with 13 bases between. The CDR3 is made up of 14 amino acids. CDR1 and CDR2 from the germline V gene are SQVTM and ANQGSEA. The CDR3 DNA follows: TGCAGCGTCCTCGCTACTCTCAGCACAGATACGCAGTATTTT. It yields the protein CSVLATLSTDTQYF.

J is TRBJ2-3 and V is TRBV7-3, with a possible D match to TRBD2 (5 bases). The CDR3 loop spans 13 amino acids. V lost 4 bases and J lost 6, with 11 bases in between. From germline, CDR1 is SGHTA and CDR2 FQGTGA. CDR3 residues: CASSWELSDTQYF. The CDR3 nucleotides read TGTGCCAGCAGCTGGGAGTTATCGGATACGCAGTATTTT. The whole variable domain, remainder taken from reference TRBV7-3 and TRBJ2-3, is GAGVSQTPSNKVTEKGKYVELRCDPISGHTALYWYRQSLGQGPEFLIYFQGTGAADDSGLPNDRFFAVRPEGSVSTLKIQRTERGDSAVYLCASSWELSDTQYFGPGTRLTVL.

The genes are TRBV2 and TRBJ2-7; 13 bases are a match to TRBD2. Trimming removed 6 bases from V and 6 bases from J; junction bases left unmatched: 5. The CDR3 consists of 14 residues. CDR1 and CDR2 from the germline V gene are SNHLY and FYNNEI. The CDR3 protein is CASRGTSGTVEQYF. The CDR3, as DNA: TGTGCCAGCAGAGGGACTAGCGGGACGGTCGAGCAGTACTTC.

The J gene is TRBJ2-2, the V gene TRBV10-3, with 10 bases that match TRBD2. Germline loops: CDR1 ENHRY, CDR2 SYGVKD. This CDR3 region has 15 residues. CDR3 sequence (DNA): TGTGCTTCAAGACGAAGCGGGGGGGAAGGCGGGGAGCTGTTTTTT. This gives the protein CASRRSGGEGGELFF.

This clone was found once. V and J are TRBV5-1 and TRBJ1-6, with D uncertain. The CDR3 extends over 13 amino acids. Looked up from germline, CDR1 is SGHRS and CDR2 is YFSETQ. Between the trimmed V and J ends, which lost 0 bases and 7 bases, there was a span of 5 bases. CDR3 in amino acids: CASSLEQNSPLHF. CDR3 DNA: TGCGCCAGCAGCTTGGAACAGAATTCACCCCTCCACTTT. Combining the CDR3 with reference TRBV5-1 and TRBJ1-6 gives the whole variable domain KAGVTQTPRYLIKTRGQQVTLSCSPISGHRSVSWYQQTPGQGLQFLFEYFSETQRNKGNFPGRFSGRQFSNSRSEMNVSTLELGDSALYLCASSLEQNSPLHFGNGTRLTVT.

The chain joins TRBV30 to TRBJ1-5; 7 nucleotides agree with TRBD1. Trimming cost V 2 bases and J 6 bases; bases outside gene matches: 19. Germline CDR1 GTSNPN, CDR2 SVGIG (reference sequence). The CDR3 is 18 amino acids. The CDR3: CAWSIGLTGAAFGQPQHF. CDR3 bases: TGTGCCTGGAGTATAGGCCTCACAGGGGCCGCTTTTGGTCAGCCCCAGCATTTT.

This clone was seen only once. The V and J genes are TRBV5-6 and TRBJ2-7, with 9 positions matching TRBD1. Trimming removed 3 bases from V and 6 bases from J; junction bases left unmatched: 13. CDR1 is SGHDT and CDR2 is YYEEEE in the germline V gene. This CDR3 comprises 16 residues. CDR3 in DNA: TGTGCCAGCAGCTATCTATTGTGGACAGGGGTACTCGAGCAGTACTTC. It is translated as CASSYLLWTGVLEQYF.

The chain links TRBV5-4 to TRBJ2-1; D call uncertain. This CDR3 is 11 amino acids long. The V gene's germline CDR1 is SGHNT and CDR2 YYREEE (reference sequence). Trimming took off 0 bases at V and 8 bases at J, with 3 bases between the two ends. The CDR3 region is CASSLEDEQFF. CDR3 sequence (DNA): TGTGCCAGCAGCTTGGAGGATGAGCAGTTCTTC.

Comment on this clone: The sample carries other DNA sequences with the same CDR3. The rearrangement uses TRBV28 and TRBJ2-3; D not certain. CDR1 and CDR2 from the germline V gene are MDHEN and SYDVKM. This CDR3 contains 11 residues. V lost 3 bases and J lost 5, with 3 bases in between. The CDR3 loop reads CASSLRDTQYF. The DNA for the CDR3 is TGTGCCAGCAGTTTGAGAGATACGCAGTATTTT.

V and J are TRBV5-1 and TRBJ2-2; TRBD2 might be the D (6 bases). V dropped 2 bases and J dropped 5 bases, with 13 bases sitting between them. This CDR3 comprises 15 residues. Per the germline V gene, CDR1 is SGHRS and CDR2 is YFSETQ. The CDR3 coding sequence is TGCGCCAGCAGCTTTGCGGGAAGGGGTACCGGGGAGCTGTTTTTT. It yields the protein CASSFAGRGTGELFF.

This chain joins TRBV11-2 and TRBJ2-3; D is perhaps TRBD2 (5 bases). Germline assignment: CDR1 SGHAT and CDR2 FQNNGV. This CDR3 contains 12 residues. Trimming took off 3 bases at V and 7 bases at J, with 8 bases between the two ends. The CDR3 protein is CASSFSGNTQYF. CDR3 nucleotides: TGTGCCAGCAGCTTTTCGGGGAATACGCAGTATTTT. Full variable domain (missing parts from reference TRBV11-2 and TRBJ2-3): EAGVAQSPRYKIIEKRQSVAFWCNPISGHATLYWYQQILGQGPKLLIQFQNNGVVDDSQLPKDRFSAERLKGVDSTLKIQPAKLEDSAVYLCASSFSGNTQYFGPGTRLTVL.

Comment on this clone: At the DNA level, this CDR3 is encoded by other sequences in the same sample as well. This rearrangement joins TRBV5-4 to TRBJ2-1, with D possibly TRBD2 on 6 matching bases. The CDR3 covers 13 residues. Germline V CDR1 and CDR2: SGHNT, YYREEE (reference sequence). V was shortened by 0 bases and J by 7 bases, with 8 bases between the two germline ends. The CDR3: CASSLVGGNEQFF. The CDR3 DNA sequence: TGTGCCAGCAGCTTGGTCGGGGGAAATGAGCAGTTCTTC.

About this clone: At one end, the junction sequence differs from germline, possibly due to a read error. The chain uses TRBV7-9 and TRBJ2-5; no definite D call. The germline gives CDR1 SEHNR, CDR2 FQNEAQ (reference sequence). CDR3 size: 14 residues. In DNA form, the CDR3 reads TGTGTCAGCAGCCTCAGAACCCTCCAAGAGACCCAGTACTTC. It encodes CVSSLRTLQETQYF.

The CDR3 spells CASSQAGGRNTIYF. CDR3 bases: TGTGCCAGCAGCCAAGCCGGCGGACGAAACACCATATATTTT. The chain joins TRBV14 to TRBJ1-3; D is unresolved. The CDR3 covers 14 residues. Trimming shortened V by 1 base and J by 5 bases, and 9 bases separated the two germline ends. In germline, CDR1 is SGHDN, CDR2 FVKESK.

The gene calls are TRBV5-4 and TRBJ1-6; D ambiguous. The CDR3 is made up of 17 amino acids. Between the trimmed V and J ends, which lost 9 bases and 3 bases, there was a span of 22 bases. The germline gives CDR1 SGHNT, CDR2 YYREEE (reference sequence). CDR3 loop: CATHVGLGGYYNSPLHF. The CDR3 nucleotides are TGTGCCACCCACGTTGGATTGGGTGGATACTATAATTCACCCCTCCACTTT.

This clone was seen once. The rearrangement uses TRBV6-5 and TRBJ2-7; 8 bases map to TRBD2. This CDR3 region has 15 residues. Germline lookup yields CDR1 MNHEY and CDR2 SVGAGI. The ends lost 5 bases at V and 1 base at J; junction bases unmatched: 7. The CDR3 sequence is CASSTPRGGSYEQYF. CDR3 nucleotide sequence: TGTGCCAGCAGTACCCCCCGGGGGGGATCCTACGAGCAGTACTTC.

CDR3 sequence reads: CASSQDYYNEQFF. The CDR3 nucleotides read TGCGCCAGCAGCCAGGACTACTACAATGAGCAGTTCTTC. The chain recombines TRBV4-3 with TRBJ2-1, with D perhaps matching TRBD2 (6 bases). CDR3 size: 13 residues. Germline CDR1 is LGHNA and CDR2 is YSLEER. Trimming stripped 3 bases from V and 3 bases from J, with 6 bases between.

The chain recombines TRBV18 with TRBJ1-3; 9 bases fit TRBD1. This CDR3 region has 16 residues. Trimming cost V 1 base and J 4 bases; bases outside gene matches: 5. CDR1 KGHSH and CDR2 LQKENI come from the germline V gene. DNA for the CDR3: TGTGCCAGCTCACCACGGATGGGACAGGGAGGAAACACCATATATTTT. Translating gives CASSPRMGQGGNTIYF.

This rearrangement joins TRBV28 to TRBJ2-7; a weak D match, TRBD2 (7 bases). The CDR3 totals 14 residues. Germline V gene data show CDR1 as MDHEN and CDR2 as SYDVKM. V was clipped by 7 bases and J by 2 bases, with 15 bases between them. For the CDR3, the DNA is TGTGCCAGCACCCTGGGGGGGCGAACCTACGAGCAGTACTTC. Amino acids: CASTLGGRTYEQYF.

This sequence joins TRBV2 and TRBJ2-7, with D perhaps TRBD1 (6 bases). The V end lost 1 base, the J end lost 7 bases, and 14 bases lay between the germline ends. The germline CDR1 and CDR2 sequences are SNHLY and FYNNEI. The CDR3 contains 14 residues. In nucleotides, the CDR3 is TGTGCCAGCAGTGAAGTAGTGGGGGCTCAGGAGCAGTACTTC. Residues: CASSEVVGAQEQYF.